What follows are 22 T cell receptor beta chains derived from one specimen sequenced in a study of T cell responses to AZD1222 COVID-19 vaccine. Only in-frame clones appear in the TCRdb table, and some are missing; sequencing was by immunoSEQ multiplex PCR. The table shows 95,000 to 150,000 clones, with approximately 91% occurring only once. Here the sequenced sample was peripheral blood, taken on day 0 of AZD1222 vaccination. The source is an adult in good health.

The chain has TRBV7-2 and TRBJ2-7; D is possibly TRBD2 (6 bases). V was pared by 0 bases and J by 0 bases, with 15 bases between. CDR1 and CDR2 (germline): SGHTA, FQGNSA. There are 17 residues in the CDR3. CDR3 in DNA: TGTGCCAGCAGCTTAGCGGGGAGCGGGCCCTCCTCCTACGAGCAGTACTTC. This sequence encodes CASSLAGSGPSSYEQYF.

V is TRBV29-1 and J is TRBJ2-6; no firm D call. Trimming removed 5 bases from V and 0 bases from J, with 8 bases in between. This CDR3 has 14 amino acids. The germline V gene encodes CDR1 SQVTM and CDR2 ANQGSEA. The CDR3 sequence is CSVMVYSGANVLTF. The CDR3 DNA sequence: TGCAGCGTTATGGTGTACTCTGGGGCCAACGTCCTGACTTTC.

The chain uses TRBV5-1 and TRBJ1-1, with a tentative D call TRBD1 (5 bases). Germline CDR1 reads SGHRS; CDR2 reads YFSETQ. The CDR3 loop spans 13 amino acids. Trimming left V 2 bases short and J 4 bases short, with 9 bases between. The DNA of the CDR3 is TGCGCCAGCAGCTTCGACAGCCTCACTGAAGCTTTCTTT. Translating it yields CASSFDSLTEAFF.

The genes are TRBV6-1 and TRBJ1-2, with D possibly being TRBD1 (5 bases). Per the germline V gene, CDR1 is MNHNS and CDR2 is SASEGT. V gave up 0 bases and J gave up 4 bases, with 18 bases separating them. The CDR3 is 17 residues long. The CDR3 region is CASSEARSSGQGYGYTF. CDR3 sequence (DNA): TGTGCCAGCAGTGAAGCAAGGTCGTCGGGGCAGGGCTATGGCTACACCTTC.

The gene calls are TRBV27 and TRBJ1-5, with unresolved D. The germline gives CDR1 MNHEY, CDR2 SMNVEV (reference sequence). V was shortened by 2 bases and J by 6 bases, with 8 bases between the two germline ends. This CDR3 is 13 amino acids long. CDR3 DNA: TGTGCCAGCAGTTTAGAGTGGGGTCAGCCCCAGCATTTT. Translating it yields CASSLEWGQPQHF.

The J gene is TRBJ1-4, the V gene TRBV23-1; D not resolved. TRBV23-1 is treated as an ORF (open reading frame) with a function not yet certain. This CDR3 contains 14 residues. Trimming left V 6 bases short and J 9 bases short, with 17 bases between. The CDR3 region has the DNA TGCGCCAGCAGCCCTAGGAGGGCGCGCAAAAAACTGTTTTTT. It encodes CASSPRRARKKLFF.

The V and J genes are TRBV12-5 and TRBJ2-6; 13 bases fit TRBD2. CDR3 length equals 17 residues. Germline V gives CDR1 LGHNT, CDR2 FRNRAP. The ends lost 7 bases at V and 4 bases at J; junction bases unmatched: 7. In DNA form, the CDR3 reads TGTGCTAGTGCCCTCGGACTAGCGGGGGCAGGGGCCAACGTCCTGACTTTC. Translated: CASALGLAGAGANVLTF. Based on the CDR3 plus reference TRBV12-5 and TRBJ2-6, the full variable domain is DARVTQTPRHKVTEMGQEVTMRCQPILGHNTVFWYRQTMMQGLELLAYFRNRAPLDDSGMPKDRFSAEMPDATLATLKIQPSEPRDSAVYFCASALGLAGAGANVLTFGAGSRLTVL.

The chain has TRBV4-1 and TRBJ1-1; D uncertain. V was clipped by 0 bases and J by 0 bases, with 11 bases between them. The germline V gene has CDR1 MGHRA and CDR2 YSYEKL. The CDR3 sequence is 16 residues long. This chain's CDR3 is CASSQDFVSLNTEAFF. The CDR3 bases are TGCGCCAGCAGCCAAGATTTTGTCAGCCTGAACACTGAAGCTTTCTTT.

This clone occurred a few times. The chain carries TRBV28 and TRBJ2-7, with D perhaps being TRBD1 or TRBD2 (5 bases each). Germline V gene lookup returns CDR1 MDHEN and CDR2 SYDVKM. The germline V and J ends were trimmed by 7 bases and 6 bases, with 16 bases remaining between them. The length of the CDR3 is 13 residues. DNA for the CDR3: TGTGCCAGCATCGGCCTAGCAGGGCTCGAGCAGTACTTC. Protein product: CASIGLAGLEQYF.

The genes are TRBV9 and TRBJ2-2; D gene ambiguous. Germline V gives CDR1 SGDLS, CDR2 YYNGEE. Trimming left V 2 bases short and J 1 base short, with 6 bases between. The length of the CDR3 is 14 residues. The CDR3 reads CASSVLGNTGELFF. The CDR3 DNA is TGTGCCAGCAGCGTCCTCGGGAACACCGGGGAGCTGTTTTTT.

V gene TRBV5-8 combines with J gene TRBJ2-3; D is possibly TRBD2 (5 bases). V lost 2 bases to trimming and J lost 4 bases, with 5 bases between them. This CDR3 is built from 12 residues. Germline CDR1 reads SGHTS; CDR2 reads YDEGEE. The CDR3 is CASSLLADTQYF. The CDR3 DNA follows: TGTGCCAGCAGCTTACTAGCAGATACGCAGTATTTT.

J is TRBJ2-3 and V is TRBV6-2 or TRBV6-3; D uncertain. CDR1 MNHEY and CDR2 SVGEGT come from the germline V gene. The CDR3 runs 14 residues. Trimming stripped 6 bases from V and 0 bases from J, with 10 bases between. The CDR3 region is CASSRGESTDTQYF. DNA of the CDR3: TGTGCCAGCAGCCGCGGCGAAAGCACAGATACGCAGTATTTT.

This clone was seen a single time. The rearrangement joins TRBV7-9 to TRBJ1-4; 10 positions match TRBD1. Per the germline V gene, CDR1 is SEHNR and CDR2 is FQNEAQ (reference sequence). V shed 5 bases, J shed 0 bases, and the junction held 3 bases outside the gene matches. CDR3 length: 16 amino acids. CDR3 in DNA: TGTGCCAGCAGCCAAGGGACAGGGGCAACTAATGAAAAACTGTTTTTT. Translating it yields CASSQGTGATNEKLFF.

The chain couples TRBV7-3 to TRBJ1-1; TRBD1 matches 7 bases. This CDR3 spans 14 amino acids. V lost 1 base, J lost 5 bases, and 4 bases stayed unmatched. From germline, CDR1 is SGHTA and CDR2 FQGTGA. The CDR3 nucleotides read TGTGCCAGCAGCTTAAAGGGGGCAGGAACTGAAGCTTTCTTT. Translation: CASSLKGAGTEAFF.

This clone was found once. This chain uses TRBV4-2 with TRBJ1-4; no definite D call. The CDR3 covers 17 residues. Germline V CDR1 and CDR2: LGHNA, YNFKEQ. The V and J ends lost 0 bases and 3 bases respectively, with 14 bases between them. CDR3 residues: CASSQDGRPGSNEKLFF. CDR3 nucleotides: TGTGCCAGCAGCCAAGATGGGAGACCTGGGTCTAATGAAAAACTGTTTTTT.

This chain uses TRBV29-1 with TRBJ2-7; 12 positions match TRBD2. The V and J ends lost 7 bases and 4 bases, in that order; junction bases with no gene match: 5. The germline V gene has CDR1 SQVTM and CDR2 ANQGSEA. This CDR3 spans 13 amino acids. This chain's CDR3 is CSARLAGEYEQYF. The CDR3 nucleotides are TGCAGCGCCCGACTAGCGGGAGAGTACGAGCAGTACTTC.

The chain joins TRBV30 to TRBJ2-5; 8 bases are shared with TRBD2. There are 13 residues in the CDR3. The V and J ends lost 7 bases and 5 bases, in that order; junction bases with no gene match: 9. Germline CDR1 and CDR2: GTSNPN and SVGIG (reference sequence). The CDR3 sequence is CAFSGTSFETQYF. In DNA, the CDR3 is TGTGCCTTCTCCGGGACTAGTTTTGAGACCCAGTACTTC. Supplemented by reference TRBV30 and TRBJ2-5, the full variable domain reads SQTIHQWPATLVQPVGSPLSLECTVEGTSNPNLYWYRQAAGRGLQLLFYSVGIGQISSEVPQNLSASRPQDRQFILSSKKLLLSDSGFYLCAFSGTSFETQYFGPGTRLLVL.

The chain uses TRBV2 and TRBJ2-1, with D possibly matching TRBD1 (7 bases). Deletions cut 7 bases from V and 7 bases from J, with 20 bases between. The CDR3 spans 15 residues. Germline V gene data show CDR1 as SNHLY and CDR2 as FYNNEI. This chain's CDR3 is CASNRRGDSVNEQFF. CDR3 bases: TGTGCCAGCAACCGACGCGGGGACAGCGTGAATGAGCAGTTCTTC.

The J gene is TRBJ1-5, the V gene TRBV30, with D maybe TRBD1 (6 bases). Germline V gives CDR1 GTSNPN, CDR2 SVGIG (reference sequence). The CDR3 is made up of 15 amino acids. Trimming shortened V by 4 bases and J by 2 bases, and 15 bases separated the two germline ends. The CDR3 spells CAWNSGGHGNQPQHF. CDR3 bases: TGTGCCTGGAACTCGGGGGGGCATGGCAATCAGCCCCAGCATTTT. Using reference TRBV30 and TRBJ1-5 for the parts outside the CDR3, the full variable domain is SQTIHQWPATLVQPVGSPLSLECTVEGTSNPNLYWYRQAAGRGLQLLFYSVGIGQISSEVPQNLSASRPQDRQFILSSKKLLLSDSGFYLCAWNSGGHGNQPQHFGDGTRLSIL.

The chain combines TRBV5-8 with TRBJ1-2; 7 positions agree with TRBD1. The J segment lost 8 bases and the V segment lost 4 bases, leaving 8 bases of the junction unmatched. Germline V gene lookup returns CDR1 SGHTS and CDR2 YDEGEE. CDR3 size: 13 residues. CDR3 sequence reads: CASSPEGAQGYTF. The CDR3 region has the DNA TGTGCCAGCAGCCCCGAGGGGGCGCAGGGCTACACCTTC.

This chain links TRBV5-6 with TRBJ1-2; D is perhaps TRBD1 (5 bases). Germline V gene lookup returns CDR1 SGHDT and CDR2 YYEEEE. The CDR3 is 13 amino acids. The V end lost 4 bases, the J end lost 7 bases, and 14 bases lay between the germline ends. The CDR3 sequence is CASSLLQGSGYTF. CDR3 nucleotides: TGTGCCAGCAGCCTCCTCCAGGGCTCTGGCTACACCTTC.

The CDR3 nucleotides are TGTGCCAGCAGCACCCAGTGGACCCAGTACTTC. Its translation is CASSTQWTQYF. V gene TRBV12-3 or TRBV12-4 combines with J gene TRBJ2-5; D gene ambiguous. This CDR3 has 11 residues. The V end lost 6 bases, the J end lost 7 bases, and 9 bases lay between the germline ends.